One sample yielded the 30 T cell receptor beta chains listed below, sequenced in a study of sequential checkpoint blockade in melanoma. The treatment is: randomized to nivolumab then ipilimumab (arm A) or the reverse (arm B). Assay: immunoSEQ multiplex PCR; the TCRdb copy retains only in-frame clones and omits some. The data contain about 11,000 clones, 78% of them singletons. The sequencing here drew on CD8+ T cells sorted from blood (inferred from file names), taken from a patient given nivolumab and ipilimumab in sequence. All receptors come from a human donor with melanoma.

This chain uses TRBV7-2 with TRBJ2-4; no firm D call. Germline values: CDR1 SGHTA, CDR2 FQGNSA. Between the trimmed V and J ends, which lost 1 base and 8 bases, there was a span of 15 bases. This CDR3 has 15 residues. The DNA of the CDR3 is TGTGCCAGCAGCTTAGATAGATCAGGAAAAGACATTCAGTACTTC. Protein: CASSLDRSGKDIQYF.

The sample holds a few counts of this clone. This chain uses TRBV2 with TRBJ1-6; 7 positions match TRBD1. This CDR3 is 15 amino acids long. Germline V lookup: CDR1 SNHLY, CDR2 FYNNEI. J gave up 9 bases and V 2 bases, and 7 bases lay outside the gene matches. In nucleotides, the CDR3 is TGTGCCAGCAGTGAATCTCCAGACAGGGCTTCACCCCTCCACTTT. It codes for CASSESPDRASPLHF.

This clone was seen once. The same CDR3 also results from other DNA sequences found in this sample. This chain joins TRBV9 and TRBJ2-1; tentative D call: TRBD1 (6 bases). V lost 4 bases, J lost 8 bases, and 13 bases lay in between. Germline V gene lookup returns CDR1 SGDLS and CDR2 YYNGEE. This CDR3 comprises 13 residues. In DNA form, the CDR3 reads TGTGCCAGCAGCAGGGACACAGCCCATGAGCAGTTCTTC. This sequence encodes CASSRDTAHEQFF.

V usage is TRBV12-5 and J usage is TRBJ1-2; 8 nucleotides align to TRBD1. Germline V gene sequence: CDR1 LGHNT, CDR2 FRNRAP. Unmatched junction bases numbered 4, after V lost 3 bases and J lost 4 bases. CDR3 size: 14 residues. The CDR3: CASGFQGASYGYTF. DNA of the CDR3: TGTGCTAGTGGTTTTCAGGGGGCTAGCTATGGCTACACCTTC. Combining the CDR3 with reference TRBV12-5 and TRBJ1-2 gives the whole variable domain DARVTQTPRHKVTEMGQEVTMRCQPILGHNTVFWYRQTMMQGLELLAYFRNRAPLDDSGMPKDRFSAEMPDATLATLKIQPSEPRDSAVYFCASGFQGASYGYTFGSGTRLTVV.

The chain links TRBV7-9 to TRBJ2-7; D is unclear. V was cut by 5 bases and J by 2 bases, with 16 bases left in between. The CDR3 has 15 residues. From germline, CDR1 is SEHNR and CDR2 FQNEAQ (reference sequence). CDR3 region: CASSPPIAGAYEQYF. CDR3 DNA: TGTGCCAGCAGCCCCCCTATTGCCGGAGCCTACGAGCAGTACTTC. Full variable domain (missing parts from reference TRBV7-9 and TRBJ2-7): DTGVSQNPRHKITKRGQNVTFRCDPISEHNRLYWYRQTLGQGPEFLTYFQNEAQLEKSRLLSDRFSAERPKGSFSTLEIQRTEQGDSAMYLCASSPPIAGAYEQYFGPGTRLTVT.

The chain employs TRBV9 and TRBJ2-1; 8 nucleotides agree with TRBD2. This CDR3 has 15 residues. Germline V gene data show CDR1 as SGDLS and CDR2 as YYNGEE. Trimming took 2 bases from V and 3 from J; bases not matched to a gene: 4. CDR3 DNA: TGTGCCAGCAGCGTCTCGGGAGGGGTCTACAATGAGCAGTTCTTC. Protein: CASSVSGGVYNEQFF.

The chain carries TRBV13 and TRBJ2-6; 7 nucleotides match TRBD1. Germline CDR1 is PRHDT and CDR2 is FYEKMQ (reference sequence). Unmatched junction bases numbered 9, after V lost 6 bases and J lost 4 bases. This CDR3 is 16 amino acids long. CDR3 DNA sequence: TGTGCCAGCAGTATGACAGGGCTCTTAGGGGCCAACGTCCTGACTTTC. Residues: CASSMTGLLGANVLTF.

By share, this clone counts as medium-sized. V usage is TRBV21-1 and J usage is TRBJ1-6. TRBV21-1 is tagged as a pseudogene. The CDR3 consists of 16 residues. In nucleotides, the CDR3 is TGTGCCAGCAGCAAAGTCGGGGGGGGCGGGAATTCACCCCTCCACTTT. Protein product: CASSKVGGGGNSPLHF.

The chain recombines TRBV7-9 with TRBJ2-1; TRBD1 agrees at 7 bases. CDR3 size: 13 residues. V was clipped by 8 bases and J by 4 bases; unmatched bases: 5. The germline V gene has CDR1 SEHNR and CDR2 FQNEAQ (reference sequence). CDR3: CASSGDSYNEQFF. CDR3 nucleotides: TGTGCCAGCTCCGGGGACAGTTACAATGAGCAGTTCTTC.

The count of this clone is one. One junction end disagrees with the germline gene, perhaps due to a read error. The chain employs TRBV5-6 and TRBJ1-1; 9 bases map to TRBD1. The germline gives CDR1 SGHDT, CDR2 YYEEEE. This CDR3 is 14 amino acids long. CDR3 in DNA: TGTGCCAGCAGCTACGGGACAGGGATGACTGAAGCTCTCTTT. It codes for CASSYGTGMTEALF. Together with reference TRBV5-6 and TRBJ1-1, the CDR3 gives the full variable domain: DAGVTQSPTHLIKTRGQQVTLRCSPKSGHDTVSWYQQALGQGPQFIFQYYEEEERQRGNFPDRFSGHQFPNYSSELNVNALLLGDSALYLCASSYGTGMTEALFGQGTRLTVV.

The chain uses TRBV5-1 and TRBJ1-2; a weak D match, TRBD1 (5 bases). V was pared by 4 bases and J by 4 bases, with 20 bases between. The CDR3 totals 16 residues. Germline V gene data show CDR1 as SGHRS and CDR2 as YFSETQ. The CDR3 sequence: CASSGIDHGGSYGYTF. In DNA, the CDR3 is TGCGCCAGCAGCGGAATCGACCACGGGGGATCCTATGGCTACACCTTC.

This chain connects TRBV7-8 to TRBJ2-3, with D hard to call. Germline V gene data show CDR1 as SGHVS and CDR2 as FQNEAQ. The ends were cut back, 1 base at V and 6 bases at J, with 11 bases in the middle. The CDR3 runs 14 residues. This chain's CDR3 is CASSLGGREDTQYF. CDR3 nucleotide sequence: TGTGCCAGCAGCTTAGGTGGTCGAGAGGATACGCAGTATTTT.

The chain combines TRBV11-2 with TRBJ2-7; D might be TRBD1 (6 bases). This CDR3 region has 12 residues. The ends were cut back, 6 bases at V and 1 base at J, with 7 bases in the middle. The germline V gene has CDR1 SGHAT and CDR2 FQNNGV. The CDR3 region is CASRGGSYEQYF. Written as DNA, the CDR3 is TGTGCCAGCAGAGGGGGATCCTACGAGCAGTACTTC.

The chain couples TRBV14 to TRBJ2-7; 15 bases fit TRBD2. CDR3 length: 18 residues. Unmatched junction bases numbered 10, after V lost 1 base and J lost 6 bases. The germline gives CDR1 SGHDN, CDR2 FVKESK. CDR3 nucleotide sequence: TGTGCCAGCAGCCAAGGCAGGTTTGCGGGACTAGCGGGAGGCGAGCAGTACTTC. Translating gives CASSQGRFAGLAGGEQYF.

As for this clone: Other DNA sequences in the same sample also yield this CDR3. V is TRBV27 and J is TRBJ2-1, with 11 bases aligning to TRBD1. CDR1 and CDR2 (germline): MNHEY, SMNVEV (reference sequence). This CDR3 spans 15 amino acids. V gave up 7 bases and J gave up 4 bases; unmatched junction bases: 6. The CDR3 loop is CASTLGTGGYNEQFF. CDR3 bases: TGTGCCAGCACCCTCGGGACAGGGGGGTACAATGAGCAGTTCTTC.

This clone was seen a single time. The V call is TRBV5-6, the J call TRBJ2-3; TRBD1 matches at 9 bases. Germline V gene sequence: CDR1 SGHDT, CDR2 YYEEEE. J gave up 7 bases and V 4 bases, and 10 bases lay outside the gene matches. The CDR3 is 15 amino acids. CDR3 DNA: TGTGCCAGCAGCGAAGATCCGGGACAGGGACATACGCAGTATTTT. It translates to CASSEDPGQGHTQYF.

The V and J genes are TRBV30 and TRBJ2-7; TRBD2 aligns across 7 bases. V gave up 3 bases and J gave up 7 bases; unmatched junction bases: 9. CDR1 is GTSNPN, CDR2 SVGIG, per germline (reference sequence). This CDR3 comprises 13 residues. DNA of the CDR3: TGTGCCTGGAGGGCCCCGGGAGCGGGAGAGCAGTACTTC. Protein: CAWRAPGAGEQYF.

The chain carries TRBV6-1 and TRBJ2-1, with D maybe TRBD1 (6 bases). Trimming took off 0 bases at V and 0 bases at J, with 9 bases between the two ends. Per the germline V gene, CDR1 is MNHNS and CDR2 is SASEGT. The CDR3 is 16 amino acids. The CDR3 loop reads CASSEAWTVSYNEQFF. The CDR3 DNA follows: TGTGCCAGCAGTGAAGCGTGGACAGTCTCCTACAATGAGCAGTTCTTC.

The chain is built from TRBV2 and TRBJ1-4, with TRBD1 as a possible D gene (5 bases). Germline loops: CDR1 SNHLY, CDR2 FYNNEI. V lost 10 bases and J 1 base, leaving 10 bases between the germline ends. The CDR3 runs to 13 residues. CDR3 nucleotides: TGTGCCACTTCAGGGCTAACTAATGAAAAACTGTTTTTT. This sequence encodes CATSGLTNEKLFF. The entire variable domain, with the rest obtained from reference TRBV2 and TRBJ1-4, is as follows: EPEVTQTPSHQVTQMGQEVILRCVPISNHLYFYWYRQILGQKVEFLVSFYNNEISEKSEIFDDQFSVERPDGSNFTLKIRSTKLEDSAMYFCATSGLTNEKLFFGSGTQLSVL.

This clone is hyperexpanded in the sample. This sequence joins TRBV7-9 and TRBJ2-7; D possibly corresponds to TRBD2 (5 bases). The CDR3 length is 15 residues. Germline CDR1 reads SEHNR; CDR2 reads FQNEAQ (reference sequence). V was pared by 3 bases and J by 0 bases, with 12 bases between. Written as DNA, the CDR3 is TGTGCCAGCAGCTTGAGGACTCCCCGCTCCTACGAGCAGTACTTC. Its protein is CASSLRTPRSYEQYF.

The chain links TRBV27 to TRBJ1-1, with D unresolved. This CDR3 is built from 15 residues. V dropped 4 bases and J dropped 4 bases, with 16 bases sitting between them. Germline V gene data show CDR1 as MNHEY and CDR2 as SMNVEV (reference sequence). CDR3 DNA: TGTGCCAGCAGTTCCCGGCGGCCGGGGAGCACTGAAGCTTTCTTT. Its protein is CASSSRRPGSTEAFF.

The chain links TRBV7-9 to TRBJ2-7; D gene uncertain. The V end lost 5 bases, the J end lost 6 bases, and 11 bases lay between the germline ends. The CDR3 has 12 amino acids. The germline gives CDR1 SEHNR, CDR2 FQNEAQ (reference sequence). The CDR3 nucleotides read TGTGCCAGCAGCCGTGCAGCGCCCGAGCAGTACTTC. This sequence encodes CASSRAAPEQYF.

The rearrangement links TRBV30 to TRBJ2-2; TRBD2 matches 7 bases. V gave up 0 bases and J gave up 7 bases; unmatched junction bases: 11. This CDR3 contains 16 residues. CDR1 and CDR2 from the germline V gene are GTSNPN and SVGIG (reference sequence). CDR3 amino acids: CAWSVSAGLEGGELFF. DNA of the CDR3: TGTGCCTGGAGTGTCTCGGCCGGACTAGAGGGCGGGGAGCTGTTTTTT.

CDR3 sequence: CASSDRTSGTEHYYGYTF. CDR3 coding DNA: TGTGCCAGCAGCGATAGAACCTCCGGGACAGAACACTACTATGGCTACACCTTC. The genes are TRBV7-9 and TRBJ1-2, with 7 bases that match TRBD1. The CDR3 extends over 18 amino acids. V shed 5 bases, J shed 3 bases, and the junction held 18 bases outside the gene matches. Looked up from germline, CDR1 is SEHNR and CDR2 is FQNEAQ (reference sequence).

The CDR3 spells CAIGTSRGYYGYTF. The CDR3 DNA reads TGTGCCATCGGAACCAGCAGGGGATACTATGGCTACACCTTC. The chain employs TRBV2 and TRBJ1-2, with D tentatively TRBD1 (6 bases). CDR3 size: 14 residues. V was clipped by 10 bases and J by 3 bases, with 18 bases between them. Germline loops: CDR1 SNHLY, CDR2 FYNNEI.

The chain employs TRBV7-9 and TRBJ2-2; 12 bases are a match to TRBD2. Germline CDR1 reads SEHNR; CDR2 reads FQNEAQ (reference sequence). Germline trimming cut 2 bases from V and 6 bases from J; bases unmatched to any gene: 4. This CDR3 has 16 residues. The CDR3 nucleotides are TGTGCCAGCAGCTTACGACTAGCGGGGGCTGCCGGGGAGCTGTTTTTT. Its protein is CASSLRLAGAAGELFF.

The V and J genes are TRBV6-1 and TRBJ1-1; 8 bases are shared with TRBD1. Per the germline V gene, CDR1 is MNHNS and CDR2 is SASEGT. This CDR3 region has 15 residues. The junction had 9 bases not matched to a gene; V was cut back by 4 bases and J by 5 bases. DNA of the CDR3: TGTGCCAGCAGTGGCCGACAGGGGAAAAGGACTGAAGCTTTCTTT. Translation gives CASSGRQGKRTEAFF.

The chain employs TRBV27 and TRBJ1-1; 9 nucleotides match TRBD1. This CDR3 contains 11 residues. CDR1 and CDR2 from the germline V gene are MNHEY and SMNVEV (reference sequence). Trimming at V came to 8 bases and at J to 7 bases, leaving 2 bases not matched to a gene. CDR3 DNA: TGTGCCAGCGAGGACAGGGGTGAAGCTTTCTTT. Translated, it gives CASEDRGEAFF.

The chain joins TRBV27 to TRBJ2-1; 7 bases align to TRBD2. The ends lost 6 bases at V and 13 bases at J; junction bases unmatched: 15. CDR1 is MNHEY, CDR2 SMNVEV, per germline (reference sequence). This CDR3 contains 14 residues. The CDR3 nucleotides read TGTGCCAGCAGCGGACAAGCGGGACTCCTTGATCAGTTCTTC. Amino acids: CASSGQAGLLDQFF.

The gene calls are TRBV30 and TRBJ1-4; D is ambiguous. The CDR3 spans 12 residues. CDR1 GTSNPN and CDR2 SVGIG come from the germline V gene (reference sequence). Trimming left V 5 bases short and J 8 bases short, with 12 bases between. The DNA of the CDR3 is TGTGCCTGGGACTACGGGAGGGAAAAACTGTTTTTT. Its protein is CAWDYGREKLFF.